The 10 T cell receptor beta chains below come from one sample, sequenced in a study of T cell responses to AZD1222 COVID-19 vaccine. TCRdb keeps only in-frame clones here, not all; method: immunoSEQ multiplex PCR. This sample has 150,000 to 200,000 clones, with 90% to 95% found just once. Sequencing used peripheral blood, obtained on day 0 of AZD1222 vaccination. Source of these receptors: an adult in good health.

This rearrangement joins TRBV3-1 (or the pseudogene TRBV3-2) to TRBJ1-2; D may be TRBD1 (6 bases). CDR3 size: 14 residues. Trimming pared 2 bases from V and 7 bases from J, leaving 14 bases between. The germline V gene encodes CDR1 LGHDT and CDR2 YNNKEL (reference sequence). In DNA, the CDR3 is TGTGCCAGCAGCCAACGACAGGCCCTAGGTGGCTACACCTTC. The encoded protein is CASSQRQALGGYTF.

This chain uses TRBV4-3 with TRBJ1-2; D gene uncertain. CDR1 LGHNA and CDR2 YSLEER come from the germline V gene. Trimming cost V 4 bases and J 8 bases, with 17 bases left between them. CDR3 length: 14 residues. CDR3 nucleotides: TGCGCCAGCAGCCGAGAGGCACTAACGAGGGGCTACACCTTC. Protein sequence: CASSREALTRGYTF.

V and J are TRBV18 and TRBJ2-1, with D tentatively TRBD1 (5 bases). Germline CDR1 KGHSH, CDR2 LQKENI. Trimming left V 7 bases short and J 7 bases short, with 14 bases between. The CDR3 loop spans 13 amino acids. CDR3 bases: TGTGCCAGCTTACAGGCTCTTGCAAATGAGCAGTTCTTC. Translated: CASLQALANEQFF. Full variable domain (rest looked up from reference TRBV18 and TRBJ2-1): NAGVMQNPRHLVRRRGQEARLRCSPMKGHSHVYWYRQLPEEGLKFMVYLQKENIIDESGMPKERFSAEFPKEGPSILRIQQVVRGDSAAYFCASLQALANEQFFGPGTRLTVL.

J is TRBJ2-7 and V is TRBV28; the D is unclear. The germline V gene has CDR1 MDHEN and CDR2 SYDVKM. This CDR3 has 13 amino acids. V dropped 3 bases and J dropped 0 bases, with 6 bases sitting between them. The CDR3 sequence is CASSFKNSYEQYF. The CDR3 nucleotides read TGTGCCAGCAGTTTTAAAAACTCCTACGAGCAGTACTTC.

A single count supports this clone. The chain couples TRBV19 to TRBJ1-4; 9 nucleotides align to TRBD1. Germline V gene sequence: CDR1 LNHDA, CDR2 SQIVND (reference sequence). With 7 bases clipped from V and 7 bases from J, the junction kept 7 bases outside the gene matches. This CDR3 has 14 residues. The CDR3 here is CASNYRGRGEKLFF. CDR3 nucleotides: TGTGCCAGTAACTACAGGGGGCGAGGTGAAAAACTGTTTTTT.

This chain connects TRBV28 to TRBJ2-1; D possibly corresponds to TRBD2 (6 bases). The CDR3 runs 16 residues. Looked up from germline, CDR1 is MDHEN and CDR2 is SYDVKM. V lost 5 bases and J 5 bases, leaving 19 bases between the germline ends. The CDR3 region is CASSIRGEGLHNEQFF. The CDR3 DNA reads TGTGCCAGCAGTATCCGGGGAGAGGGACTTCACAATGAGCAGTTCTTC.

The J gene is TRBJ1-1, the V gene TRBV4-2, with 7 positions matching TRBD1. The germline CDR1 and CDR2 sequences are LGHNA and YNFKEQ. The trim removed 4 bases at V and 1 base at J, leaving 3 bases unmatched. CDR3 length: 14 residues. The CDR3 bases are TGTGCCAGCAGCCCGAACAGGGGGAACACTGAAGCTTTCTTT. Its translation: CASSPNRGNTEAFF.

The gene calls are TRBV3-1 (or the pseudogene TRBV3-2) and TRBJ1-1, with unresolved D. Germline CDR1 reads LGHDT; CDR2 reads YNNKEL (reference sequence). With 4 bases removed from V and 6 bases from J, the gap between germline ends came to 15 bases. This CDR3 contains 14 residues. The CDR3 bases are TGTGCCAGCAGCCTGAAACCGGGATCCCCTGAAGCTTTCTTT. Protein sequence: CASSLKPGSPEAFF.

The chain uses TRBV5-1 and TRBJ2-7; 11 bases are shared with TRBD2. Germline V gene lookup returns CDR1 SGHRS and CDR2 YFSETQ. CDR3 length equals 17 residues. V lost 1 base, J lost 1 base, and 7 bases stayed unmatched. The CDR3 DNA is TGCGCCAGCAGCTTGCGAGTAGCGGGGGGGAAATCCTACGAGCAGTACTTC. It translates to CASSLRVAGGKSYEQYF.

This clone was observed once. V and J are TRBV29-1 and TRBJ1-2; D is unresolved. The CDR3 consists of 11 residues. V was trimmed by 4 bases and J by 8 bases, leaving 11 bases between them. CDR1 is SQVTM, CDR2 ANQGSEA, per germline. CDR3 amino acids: CSVAQLRGYTF. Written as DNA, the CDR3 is TGCAGCGTTGCCCAGCTTAGAGGCTACACCTTC.